This T cell receptor (beta chain) appears in the sequencing data of a study of cytomegalovirus exposure and HLA in healthy donors. CDR1 MNHNY and CDR2 SVGAGI come from the germline V gene (reference sequence). This CDR3 has 12 residues. V lost 6 bases to trimming and J lost 6 bases, with 12 bases between them. Nominal health characterized the donors when sampled, though unrecorded immune exposures were likely. In its sample, this clone was seen a few times. Its target is not known. Study-level results: Because they were indistinguishable, some V segments, including TRBV6-2 and TRBV6-3, were excluded. Follow-up analysis found HLA locus-dependent TCR association rates, highest for DRB1 and lowest for HLA-C. With high specificity and sensitivity, the classifier reportedly diagnosed cytomegalovirus status.

The PCR had 60 Vbeta and 13 Jbeta primers. Data came from immunoSEQ multiplex PCR; TCRdb stores just in-frame clones and leaves some out. The data show some 140,000 clones, approximately 85% seen once. The source is a woman aged 25 to 45 in good health and CMV-seropositive. The chain carries TRBV6-6 and TRBJ2-7, with D possibly matching TRBD1 (6 bases). The sequenced sample was PBMCs. The CDR3 here is CASRLMGAEQYF. CDR3 nucleotide sequence: TGTGCCAGCAGGCTAATGGGGGCCGAGCAGTACTTC.